Given below is one T cell receptor (beta chain) in context. This clone has just a few counts. The clone's antigen remains unknown. Base qualities are not recorded, but no much larger clone differs from it by a single base. These data come from a study of T cell responses to AZD1222 COVID-19 vaccine (dated by TCRdb to 2020 to 2023). Broadly, across the study: TCR sequencing was performed for about 240 trial participants, of whom about 200 were given two doses of AZD1222 and approximately 25 were given two doses of MenACWY control vaccine. Trial participants were enrolled by age into 18-55, 56-69 and 70-plus year subgroups, with around 140, 26 and 57 TCR-sequenced participants respectively. Overall study outcomes, separate from this receptor: The 56-69-year group was small, and its depth increase did not reach significance, likely because of low power. No day 14 peak-response samples were available, so repertoires were characterized only after the peak T cell response. Spike-specific TCR breadth and depth rose significantly after two AZD1222 doses compared with day 0 and with MenACWY recipients. Reportedly, almost half of the unique spike-specific TCRs recognized epitopes lying outside the regions that are mutated in the B.1.351 and B.1.1.7 variants. Conclusions about previously exposed vaccinees are limited because only five to seven AZD1222 recipients were SARS-CoV-2 seropositive at baseline. Participants were mostly white British, with more females than males. The authors suggested clonal diversity may have been underestimated. The vaccine-associated CD4 TCRs covered the entire spike protein, and the dominant responses fell in regions 160-218 and 743-854.

What this sample's time point label stands for: about 28 days (+/-7) after the second vaccine dose. AZD1222 recipients whose second dose came at about 4 weeks and those whose second dose came at about 12 weeks were combined into one group, since spike-specific TCR depth and breadth did not differ between the two schedules. Vaccinee samples were obtained from the UK trials COV001 and COV002, which included a single-blind randomized controlled phase 2/3 trial of AZD1222 (ChAdOx1 nCoV-19) in healthy adults. For TCRbeta chain sequencing, PBMC samples from trial participants were taken at day 0 and at day 28 after the second dose. Counted from cysteine to phenylalanine, this CDR3 has 15 amino acids. This entry keeps only the CDR3 DNA: 45 bases, framed from base 1. Trimming costs V 0 bases and J 5 bases, and their ends lie 14 bases apart. The germline V gene sets CDR1 to SGHRS and CDR2 to YFSETQ. The CDR3 regions of human TCRbeta chains were analyzed by immunosequencing. The study's own analysis went as follows. Repertoire TCRs were matched against a reference library of SARS-CoV-2-specific TCRs generated with the MIRA antigen-specificity platform. Breadth meant the fraction of unique TCRs that were SARS-CoV-2-associated, whereas depth meant the fraction of total T cells that were SARS-CoV-2-associated. Using the MIRA data, each spike-specific TCR was mapped to the spike region that the TCR reacts to and placed in a CD4 or CD8 class. Log10-transformed breadth and depth values were compared by one-way ANOVA with Sidak's multiple comparisons tests. TCRdb's version of the immuneACCESS table is confined to in-frame rearrangements and falls short of the full clone set. An unresolved V gene accounts for under half of the shortfall where checked; the remainder is of unknown origin. Clone size and the V and J calls come from that table; the DNA yielded D and trimming. Here the sample has around 130,000 clones; about 89% occur a single time. 9.5% of the sample rests with the top ten.

Material: peripheral blood, obtained 28 days after the second AZD1222 dose. The TCR was taken from an adult who received the AZD1222 COVID-19 vaccine. The chain was built from TRBV5-1 and TRBJ2-5, and TRBD2 may be the D gene, going by 5 matching bases. Here is the DNA: TGCGCCAGCAGCTTGGGTTTAACTAGAGGGGAGACCCAGTACTTC. This yields the protein CASSLGLTRGETQYF.